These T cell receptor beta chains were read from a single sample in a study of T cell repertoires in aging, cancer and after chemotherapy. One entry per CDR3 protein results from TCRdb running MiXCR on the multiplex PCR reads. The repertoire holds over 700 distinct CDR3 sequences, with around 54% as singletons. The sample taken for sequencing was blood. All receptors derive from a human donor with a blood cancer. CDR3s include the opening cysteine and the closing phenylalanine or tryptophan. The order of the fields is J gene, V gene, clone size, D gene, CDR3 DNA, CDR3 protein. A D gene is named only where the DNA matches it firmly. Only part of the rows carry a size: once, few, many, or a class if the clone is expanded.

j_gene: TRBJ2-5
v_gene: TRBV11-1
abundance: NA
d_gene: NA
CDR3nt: TGTGCCAGCAGCTCAGACAGGAGCCAAGAGACCCAGTACTTC
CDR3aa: CASSSDRSQETQYF

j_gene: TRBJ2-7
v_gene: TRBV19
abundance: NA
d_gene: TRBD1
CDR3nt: TGTGCCAGTAGTACTAGCCACTTACCGACAGGGGCCACCTACGAGCAGTACTTC
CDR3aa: CASSTSHLPTGATYEQYF

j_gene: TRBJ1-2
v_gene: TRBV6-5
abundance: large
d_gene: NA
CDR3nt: TGTGCCAGCAGTGAAACAGGGAACTATGGCTACACCTTC
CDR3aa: CASSETGNYGYTF

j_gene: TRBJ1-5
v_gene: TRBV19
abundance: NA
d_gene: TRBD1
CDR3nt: TGTGCCACCGGAGACAGGGTTAACCAGCCCCAGCATTTT
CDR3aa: CATGDRVNQPQHF

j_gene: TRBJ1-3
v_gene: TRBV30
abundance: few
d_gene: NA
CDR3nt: TGTGCCTGGAGTTCAGGGACTCAATCAGGAAACACCATATATTTT
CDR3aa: CAWSSGTQSGNTIYF

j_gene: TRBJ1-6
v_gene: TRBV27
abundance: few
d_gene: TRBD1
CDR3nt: TGTGCCAGCAGTCCCGGACAGGGGCGGAATTCACCCCTCCACTTT
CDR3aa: CASSPGQGRNSPLHF

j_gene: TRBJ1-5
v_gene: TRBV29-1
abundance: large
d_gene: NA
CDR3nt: TGCAGCGTTCGCCAGGGAGATCAGCCCCAGCATTTT
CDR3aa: CSVRQGDQPQHF

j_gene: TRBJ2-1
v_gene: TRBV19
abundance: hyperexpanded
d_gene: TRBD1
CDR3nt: TGTGCCAGTAGTATAGTCGGGACAGGGGGTAGTGAGCAGTTCTTC
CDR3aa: CASSIVGTGGSEQFF

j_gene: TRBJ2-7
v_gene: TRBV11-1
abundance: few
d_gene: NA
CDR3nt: TGTGCCAGCACCCAACCGGGACCTAACCTCTACGAGCAGTACTTC
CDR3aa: CASTQPGPNLYEQYF

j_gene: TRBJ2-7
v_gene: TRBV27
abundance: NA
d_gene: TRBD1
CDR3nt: TGTGCCAGCAGCCCTGGGGGACAGGGGAACTACGAGCAGTACTTC
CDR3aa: CASSPGGQGNYEQYF

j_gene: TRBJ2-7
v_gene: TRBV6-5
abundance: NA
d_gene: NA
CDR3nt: TGTGCCAGCAGTGACCGGAGGGGGGGCGACGCGGGCGAGCAGTACTTC
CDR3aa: CASSDRRGGDAGEQYF